This T cell receptor (beta chain) emerged from a study of early T cells in non-severe SARS-CoV-2 infection. The TCR library protocol was used to attach unique molecular identifiers. These identifiers were attached to individual cDNA molecules. TCRdb re-called the 5' RACE reads through MiXCR, storing one row per CDR3 protein. Counted here are about 110,000 distinct CDR3 sequences, approximately 12% occurring once; the ten biggest clones make up 3% to 4.5%. Trimming left V 5 bases short and J 11 bases short, with 18 bases between. The CDR3 consists of 13 residues. Germline CDR1 reads MNHNS; CDR2 reads SASEGT. In its sample, this clonotype was seen once.

This specimen was whole blood, taken at baseline. This sequence was found in an adult who was a healthcare worker with PCR-confirmed SARS-CoV-2 infection or an uninfected control (not recorded which). The chain couples TRBV6-1 to TRBJ1-1; D is ambiguous. The CDR3 region is CASSRPDPFGAFF. Written as DNA, the CDR3 is TGTGCCAGCAGTCGCCCGGACCCTTTTGGGGCTTTCTTT.